This TCR beta chain was retrieved from a study of regulatory T cells in long-lasting Graves disease. About the research overall: Graves' patients diagnosed newly had used antithyroid drugs under 3 months.

The study, taken as a whole, reports: There were preferences for TRBV28, TRBJ1-2 and TRBJ2-5 in persistent disease.

Library construction for TCR beta used iRepertoire HTBI primers and Arm-PCR of CDR3 regions. One entry per CDR3 protein, called by TCRdb with MiXCR from the multiplex PCR reads. The table records approximately 540,000 distinct CDR3 sequences, more than 10% of them present only once. This clonotype was seen many times. The antigen remains undetermined. The time point was: newly diagnosed GD, antithyroid drugs for less than 3 months. Generation of the TCR library employed RNA extracted from PBMCs. Germline lookup yields CDR1 SEHNR and CDR2 FQNEAQ (reference sequence). The CDR3 consists of 24 residues. Trimming cost V 4 bases and J 1 base, with 40 bases left between them. These data also featured in a second study, about T cells in Graves' hyperthyroidism and ophthalmopathy. As reported in that work: Diagnosis rested on symptoms, serum thyroxine and TRAb, thyroid ultrasound, and orbital computed tomography. The HTBI primer set served for first-round RT-PCR of the TCR CDR3.

This TCR was recovered from a woman aged 25 to 39 with Graves disease. The sequencing here drew on peripheral blood mononuclear cells (PBMCs), taken at new diagnosis, from a patient treated with antithyroid drugs. The chain combines TRBV7-9 with TRBJ1-1; D is perhaps TRBD1 (6 bases). The CDR3 spells CASSSIRGAAFRGSLGLQNTEAFF. The DNA for the CDR3 is TGTGCCAGCAGCTCCATTCGGGGGGCTGCCTTTCGGGGGTCACTGGGGTTGCAGAACACTGAAGCTTTCTTT.